This entry is about one T cell receptor (beta chain). Its antigen is as yet unknown. The sample belongs to a study of T cells in localized non-small cell lung cancer. Overall study findings and caveats: Highest T cell clonality was seen in uninvolved adjacent lung, surpassing that measured in tumor.

Only in-frame clones appear in the TCRdb table, and some are missing; sequencing was by immunoSEQ multiplex PCR. Among nearly 35,000 clones listed, about nine tenths were seen once. Per the germline V gene, CDR1 is SGHKS and CDR2 is YYEKEE (reference sequence). Trimming removed 3 bases at V and 3 bases at J, with 10 bases between. The CDR3 sequence is 13 residues long. The sequence came from a woman aged 35-75 years with stage I lung adenocarcinoma. Sequencing used peripheral blood, obtained before any cancer treatment. The gene calls are TRBV5-5 and TRBJ2-7; no definite D call. CDR3 in amino acids: CASSSRTNYEQYF. Written as DNA, the CDR3 is TGTGCCAGCAGCTCCCGGACGAACTACGAGCAGTACTTC.